The 14 T cell receptor beta chains presented below share a single source sample, sequenced in a study of blood T cell repertoires in COVID-19. The table came from immunoSEQ multiplex PCR; TCRdb's copy has only in-frame clones and leaves some out. This table holds approximately 36,000 clones, around 81% found once. The specimen was peripheral blood. These receptors were taken from a man in his fifties with active COVID-19.

The V call is TRBV18, the J call TRBJ1-6; D gene uncertain. V was shortened by 2 bases and J by 5 bases, with 10 bases between the two germline ends. The CDR3 runs to 15 residues. CDR1 is KGHSH, CDR2 LQKENI, per germline. The CDR3 sequence is CASSPGELDNSPLHF. The CDR3 nucleotides read TGTGCCAGCTCACCAGGAGAATTAGATAATTCACCCCTCCACTTT.

Only a few counts were recorded for this clone. The chain is built from TRBV7-6 and TRBJ1-6; 10 bases are a match to TRBD1. Germline CDR1 SGHVS, CDR2 FNYEAQ. Trimming at V came to 0 bases and at J to 9 bases, leaving 2 bases not matched to a gene. This CDR3 is built from 15 residues. The CDR3: CASSLAGTGASPLHF. In DNA, the CDR3 is TGTGCCAGCAGCTTAGCTGGGACAGGGGCTTCACCCCTCCACTTT.

The chain carries TRBV10-2 and TRBJ1-5; 8 nucleotides line up with TRBD1. The CDR3 has 16 amino acids. Germline V lookup: CDR1 WSHSY, CDR2 SAAADI. V gave up 1 base and J gave up 7 bases; unmatched junction bases: 9. CDR3 DNA sequence: TGCGCCAGCAGTGAGTTTGCCAGGGGGCTTGGGCAGCCCCAGCATTTT. Translating gives CASSEFARGLGQPQHF.

This clone was observed a handful of times. The V and J genes are TRBV5-1 and TRBJ2-1, with D perhaps matching TRBD1 (6 bases). Germline V gives CDR1 SGHRS, CDR2 YFSETQ. The V and J ends lost 4 bases and 6 bases respectively, with 17 bases between them. CDR3 length: 15 amino acids. CDR3 amino acids: CASSPPGQSLNEQFF. The CDR3 DNA is TGCGCCAGCAGCCCACCTGGACAGTCCCTCAATGAGCAGTTCTTC.

The rearrangement joins TRBV7-2 to TRBJ1-2; TRBD1 matches 10 bases. This CDR3 has 14 amino acids. The V segment lost 5 bases and the J segment 8 bases; nucleotides outside the gene matches: 8. CDR1 and CDR2 from the germline V gene are SGHTA and FQGNSA. In nucleotides, the CDR3 is TGTGCCAGCAGCACCGGGACAGGGGTTAGAGGCTACACCTTC. It yields the protein CASSTGTGVRGYTF. Drawing the rest from reference TRBV7-2 and TRBJ1-2, the complete variable domain is GAGVSQSPSNKVTEKGKDVELRCDPISGHTALYWYRQSLGQGLEFLIYFQGNSAPDKSGLPSDRFSAERTGGSVSTLTIQRTQQEDSAVYLCASSTGTGVRGYTFGSGTRLTVV.

The CDR3 bases are TGTGCCAGCAGCTTAGGAGACTCTGGAAACACCATATATTTT. Its protein is CASSLGDSGNTIYF. The gene calls are TRBV11-2 and TRBJ1-3, with unresolved D. Between the trimmed V and J ends, which lost 1 base and 0 bases, there was a span of 4 bases. The CDR3 runs 14 residues. Germline lookup yields CDR1 SGHAT and CDR2 FQNNGV.

The chain has TRBV5-5 and TRBJ2-2, with 8 bases aligning to TRBD2. V was clipped by 4 bases and J by 4 bases; unmatched bases: 6. CDR3 length equals 15 residues. Germline CDR1 SGHKS, CDR2 YYEKEE (reference sequence). The DNA of the CDR3 is TGTGCCAGCAGCGGAAGCGGGGGAGGCACCGGGGAGCTGTTTTTT. Its protein is CASSGSGGGTGELFF.

V and J are TRBV18 and TRBJ1-5, with D unclear. This CDR3 contains 16 residues. Germline V gives CDR1 KGHSH, CDR2 LQKENI. V lost 3 bases and J 4 bases, leaving 16 bases between the germline ends. The CDR3 nucleotides are TGTGCCAGCTCACCTCTGGCGGCCTCGGCTAATCAGCCCCAGCATTTT. Protein: CASSPLAASANQPQHF.

The chain is built from TRBV6-5 and TRBJ1-2; 7 positions match TRBD1. This CDR3 spans 13 amino acids. The V gene's germline CDR1 is MNHEY and CDR2 SVGAGI. V lost 5 bases, J lost 6 bases, and 6 bases stayed unmatched. In DNA form, the CDR3 reads TGTGCCAGCAGTAAACAGGGGAGGAATGGCTACACCTTC. It encodes CASSKQGRNGYTF.

The chain uses TRBV5-6 and TRBJ2-2; 7 nucleotides align to TRBD1. Losses at the gene ends were 5 bases for V and 2 bases for J; bases not matched to a gene: 6. The CDR3 runs 15 residues. In germline, CDR1 is SGHDT, CDR2 YYEEEE. The CDR3 DNA reads as TGTGCCAGCAGTTGGGACAGCTTTAACACCGGGGAGCTGTTTTTT. The encoded protein is CASSWDSFNTGELFF.

This chain links TRBV10-3 with TRBJ1-5, with a possible D match to TRBD1 (5 bases). The germline V gene has CDR1 ENHRY and CDR2 SYGVKD. The length of the CDR3 is 14 residues. Trimming took off 2 bases at V and 6 bases at J, with 11 bases between the two ends. DNA of the CDR3: TGTGCCATCAGTGAGCAGGGTGTAGGTCAGCCCCAGCATTTT. Amino acids: CAISEQGVGQPQHF.

This clone was picked up one time. J is TRBJ2-2 and V is TRBV27; no clear D gene. CDR1 and CDR2 (germline): MNHEY, SMNVEV (reference sequence). Trimming pared 3 bases from V and 7 bases from J, leaving 6 bases between. The CDR3 is 12 residues long. The CDR3 DNA reads as TGTGCCAGCAGTTTGAGTGTCGGGGAGCTGTTTTTT. Translation: CASSLSVGELFF.

The chain links TRBV7-9 to TRBJ2-7; D uncertain. The germline V gene encodes CDR1 SEHNR and CDR2 FQNEAQ (reference sequence). V was trimmed by 6 bases and J by 2 bases, leaving 8 bases between them. This CDR3 has 12 residues. The CDR3 is CASSPETYEQYF. The CDR3 DNA is TGTGCCAGCAGTCCCGAGACCTACGAGCAGTACTTC.

The CDR3 nucleotides read TGTGCCAGCAGCTTGGGGGCTTCCTACGAGCAGTACTTC. It encodes CASSLGASYEQYF. The chain employs TRBV5-5 and TRBJ2-7; D is unclear. From germline, CDR1 is SGHKS and CDR2 YYEKEE (reference sequence). CDR3 length: 13 amino acids. The V gene lost 0 bases and the J gene lost 1 base, with 5 bases spanning the gap.